The present T cell receptor beta chain was sequenced within a study of blood T cells in healthy people across ages. Study-level points and caveats: With age, beta diversity per million T cells declined roughly linearly, significantly by about 37.

Extraction of total RNA produced a minimum of 5 micrograms from each sample. With a J-beta primer mix and a sample-barcoded 5' primer, a second PCR ran about 6 to 11 cycles. Via MiXCR, TCRdb re-called the 5' RACE reads, giving one row per CDR3 protein. The data contain hundreds of thousands of distinct CDR3 sequences, about 25% of them singletons. This clonotype was counted between two and nine times. Its antigen is currently unknown. The CDR3 length is 14 residues. Germline CDR1 is MDHEN and CDR2 is SYDVKM. The same data also contributed to another study, on T cells of mothers and their children. That report notes: Every mother supplied over 9.5 million TCR beta CDR3 reads and every child 2.5 million to 3.5 million. The analysis detected no persistent microchimeric T cell clones.

The sequenced sample consisted of blood. J is TRBJ2-5 and V is TRBV28; D may correspond to TRBD1 or TRBD2 (5 bases each). The J call may be in error: the DNA end matches TRBJ2-7 better. This clonotype originated in a boy aged 5-17 years in good health. CDR3 DNA sequence: TGTGCCACTCACCCGGGACGCCGAACCTACGAGCAGTACTTC. Protein product: CATHPGRRTYEQYF.